The 6 T cell receptor beta chains reported below all come from one sample, sequenced in a study of T cells in Graves' hyperthyroidism and ophthalmopathy. What was amplified from RNA transcripts were TCR beta CDR3 regions. The HTBI primer set served for first-round RT-PCR of the TCR CDR3. TCRdb analysed the multiplex PCR reads with MiXCR anew, one entry per CDR3 protein. This sample carries a few hundred thousand distinct CDR3 sequences, 25% of them seen once, and the ten largest clones take 73%. Sequencing input: blood. These receptors all stem from a man aged 45-65 years with Graves' hyperthyroidism.

This clonotype was counted only a few times. V usage is TRBV5-1 and J usage is TRBJ2-2; D is perhaps TRBD2 (5 bases). The CDR3 consists of 14 residues. Looked up from germline, CDR1 is SGHRS and CDR2 is YFSETQ. Trimming pared 0 bases from V and 5 bases from J, leaving 8 bases between. CDR3 sequence reads: CASSLGGQTGELFF. CDR3 nucleotides: TGCGCCAGCAGCTTGGGCGGGCAAACCGGGGAGCTGTTTTTT. Based on the CDR3 plus reference TRBV5-1 and TRBJ2-2, the full variable domain is KAGVTQTPRYLIKTRGQQVTLSCSPISGHRSVSWYQQTPGQGLQFLFEYFSETQRNKGNFPGRFSGRQFSNSRSEMNVSTLELGDSALYLCASSLGGQTGELFFGEGSRLTVL.

The chain uses TRBV24-1 and TRBJ1-5, with 9 bases fitting TRBD1. Trimming at V came to 4 bases and at J to 3 bases, leaving 6 bases not matched to a gene. The V gene's germline CDR1 is KGHDR and CDR2 SFDVKD. The CDR3 consists of 16 residues. CDR3 DNA: TGTGCCACCAGTGACTCCGACAGGGGGGACAATCAGCCCCAGCATTTT. This encodes CATSDSDRGDNQPQHF.

The CDR3, as DNA: TGTGCCAGCAGCCAATTGGGCCCAACTGAAGCTTTCTTT. Translation gives CASSQLGPTEAFF. This sequence joins TRBV14 and TRBJ1-1; no reliable D call. Trimming left V 2 bases short and J 5 bases short, with 9 bases between. Germline V CDR1 and CDR2: SGHDN, FVKESK. The CDR3 is 13 residues long.

This clonotype was found a few times. The DNA for the CDR3 is TGTGCCAGCTCACTAAAAAGGGATACGCAGTATTTT. Amino acids: CASSLKRDTQYF. This rearrangement joins TRBV18 to TRBJ2-3; D gene unclear. The V gene's germline CDR1 is KGHSH and CDR2 LQKENI. The CDR3 contains 12 residues. Between the trimmed V and J ends, which lost 4 bases and 6 bases, there was a span of 8 bases.

This clonotype was seen ten or more times. V usage is TRBV7-2 and J usage is TRBJ2-7; D may match TRBD1 or TRBD2 (6 bases each). Germline V CDR1 and CDR2: SGHTA, FQGNSA. V lost 1 base, J lost 5 bases, and 9 bases lay in between. The CDR3 runs 13 residues. The chain's CDR3 is CASSLGGGNEQYF. The CDR3 region has the DNA TGTGCCAGCAGCTTAGGAGGGGGGAACGAGCAGTACTTC.

This chain uses TRBV7-9 with TRBJ2-6; D ambiguous. Between the trimmed V and J ends, which lost 2 bases and 4 bases, there was a span of 6 bases. The CDR3 covers 14 residues. Germline CDR1 reads SEHNR; CDR2 reads FQNEAQ (reference sequence). The CDR3 region has the DNA TGTGCCAGCAGCTTATCCGCCGGGGCCAACGTCCTGACTTTC. Translated: CASSLSAGANVLTF. The entire variable domain, with the rest obtained from reference TRBV7-9 and TRBJ2-6, is as follows: DTGVSQNPRHKITKRGQNVTFRCDPISEHNRLYWYRQTLGQGPEFLTYFQNEAQLEKSRLLSDRFSAERPKGSFSTLEIQRTEQGDSAMYLCASSLSAGANVLTFGAGSRLTVL.